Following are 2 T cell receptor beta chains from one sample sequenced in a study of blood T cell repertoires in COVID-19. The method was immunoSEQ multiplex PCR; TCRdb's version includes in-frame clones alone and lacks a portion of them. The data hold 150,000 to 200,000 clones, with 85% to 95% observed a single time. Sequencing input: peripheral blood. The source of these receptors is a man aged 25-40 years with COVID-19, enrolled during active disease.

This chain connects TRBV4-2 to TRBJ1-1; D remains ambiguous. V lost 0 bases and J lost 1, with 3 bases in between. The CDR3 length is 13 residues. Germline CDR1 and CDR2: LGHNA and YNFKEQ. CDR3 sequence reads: CASSQEANTEAFF. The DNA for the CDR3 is TGTGCCAGCAGCCAAGAAGCGAACACTGAAGCTTTCTTT.

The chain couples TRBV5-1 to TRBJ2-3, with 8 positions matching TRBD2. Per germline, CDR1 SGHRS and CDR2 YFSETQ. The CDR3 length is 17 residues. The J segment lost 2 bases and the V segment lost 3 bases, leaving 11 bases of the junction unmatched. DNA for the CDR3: TGCGCCAGCAGCTCCGGGGTGCCGGGGGGGAACACAGATACGCAGTATTTT. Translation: CASSSGVPGGNTDTQYF.